The TCR beta chain described here comes from a study of blood T cell repertoires in COVID-19. The wider study: The study drew acute and convalescent COVID-19 samples from the United States, Italy and Spain.

The CDR3 extends over 14 amino acids. Germline V gives CDR1 KGHDR, CDR2 SFDVKD. V lost 5 bases and J lost 1; bases outside the gene matches: 3. The table came from immunoSEQ multiplex PCR; TCRdb's copy has only in-frame clones and leaves some out. The data contain 150,000 to 200,000 clones, around 82% of them singletons. Recruits, aged roughly 18 to 95 years, lived in 24 US areas. The sequence was collected from a woman aged 45-65 years with acute COVID-19. The genes are TRBV24-1 and TRBJ1-1; 7 bases match TRBD1. Sequenced material: PBMCs or T cells enriched from blood (not recorded which). In DNA form, the CDR3 reads TGTGCCACCAGTGGAGGACAGGCGAACACTGAAGCTTTCTTT. It codes for CATSGGQANTEAFF.